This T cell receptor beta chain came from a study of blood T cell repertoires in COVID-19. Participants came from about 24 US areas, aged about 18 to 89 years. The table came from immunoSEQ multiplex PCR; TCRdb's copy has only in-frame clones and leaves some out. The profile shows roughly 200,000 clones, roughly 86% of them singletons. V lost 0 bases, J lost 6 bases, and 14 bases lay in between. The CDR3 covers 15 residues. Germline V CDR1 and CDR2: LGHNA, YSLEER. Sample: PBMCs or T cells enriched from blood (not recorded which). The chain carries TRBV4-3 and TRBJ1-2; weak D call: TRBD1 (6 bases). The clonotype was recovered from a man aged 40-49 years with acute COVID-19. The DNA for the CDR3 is TGCGCCAGCAGCCAAGATAGGGGGGGAGGGCATGGCTACACCTTC. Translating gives CASSQDRGGGHGYTF.